The 11 T cell receptor beta chains below all came from one sample that was sequenced in a study of blood T cell repertoires in COVID-19. Profiled with immunoSEQ multiplex PCR; TCRdb holds only in-frame clones, not every one. The sample lists 250,000 to 300,000 clones, approximately 90% occurring once. Sample: PBMCs or T cells enriched from blood (not recorded which). Every receptor here comes from a woman aged 60 to 75 in a cohort exposed to, infected with or recovered from COVID-19 (not recorded which).

V usage is TRBV5-1 and J usage is TRBJ2-2; D perhaps matches TRBD1 (6 bases). Trimming took 2 bases from V and 10 from J, leaving 12 bases between them. The CDR3 contains 13 residues. Germline loops: CDR1 SGHRS, CDR2 YFSETQ. In DNA form, the CDR3 reads TGCGCCAGCAGCTTAACAGGGTCCGAGGAGCTGTTTTTT. Translating it yields CASSLTGSEELFF.

J is TRBJ2-1 and V is TRBV11-2, with 13 bases identical to TRBD2. Germline values: CDR1 SGHAT, CDR2 FQNNGV. The CDR3 consists of 15 residues. V lost 6 bases and J lost 6; bases outside the gene matches: 5. The CDR3 DNA follows: TGTGCCAGCAGTTATAGGACTAGCGGGAGCAATGAGCAGTTCTTC. Translated, it gives CASSYRTSGSNEQFF.

V is TRBV6-1 and J is TRBJ1-1; the match to TRBD1 covers 10 bases. The CDR3 loop spans 16 amino acids. Looked up from germline, CDR1 is MNHNS and CDR2 is SASEGT. Germline trimming cut 2 bases from V and 3 bases from J; bases unmatched to any gene: 6. CDR3 sequence: CASSERGQGFYTEAFF. CDR3 coding DNA: TGTGCCAGCAGTGAAAGGGGACAGGGGTTTTACACTGAAGCTTTCTTT.

The V and J genes are TRBV19 and TRBJ1-1, with D maybe TRBD1 (5 bases). The germline CDR1 and CDR2 sequences are LNHDA and SQIVND (reference sequence). This CDR3 comprises 12 residues. V lost 7 bases to trimming and J lost 4 bases, with 10 bases between them. CDR3 in DNA: TGTGCCAGTACGTGGAGGGGCACTGAAGCTTTCTTT. It translates to CASTWRGTEAFF.

This chain uses TRBV24-1 with TRBJ2-7; 8 bases are a match to TRBD1. CDR3 length: 16 residues. V was clipped by 3 bases and J by 2 bases; unmatched bases: 8. Germline V gene data show CDR1 as KGHDR and CDR2 as SFDVKD. The CDR3 nucleotides are TGTGCCACCAGTGATCCCGGACAGGGTAGCCCCTACGAGCAGTACTTC. As protein: CATSDPGQGSPYEQYF.

On this clone: The sample has other DNA sequences that encode this CDR3 too. The chain combines TRBV6-1 with TRBJ1-5; D call uncertain. The V and J ends lost 1 base and 4 bases respectively, with 5 bases between them. CDR1 and CDR2 from the germline V gene are MNHNS and SASEGT. The CDR3 totals 13 residues. The CDR3 loop reads CASSEGLNQPQHF. In nucleotides, the CDR3 is TGTGCCAGCAGTGAAGGCCTAAATCAGCCCCAGCATTTT.

This chain uses TRBV5-4 with TRBJ2-3; 12 bases align to TRBD2. V lost 6 bases and J lost 6; bases outside the gene matches: 5. Germline V gene sequence: CDR1 SGHNT, CDR2 YYREEE (reference sequence). This CDR3 is 14 amino acids long. The CDR3 sequence: CASTMTSGSDTQYF. The CDR3 DNA sequence: TGTGCCAGCACCATGACTAGCGGGAGTGATACGCAGTATTTT.

The V gene is TRBV21-1, the J gene TRBJ1-1; TRBD1 was called by the table and not checked on the DNA. TRBV21-1 represents a pseudogene. The CDR3 extends over 17 amino acids. CDR3 bases: TGTGCCAGCAGCAAAGGTAGGGGCAGGATCGGGAACACTGAAGCTTTCTTT. It is translated as CASSKGRGRIGNTEAFF.

J is TRBJ2-1 and V is TRBV19, with 8 bases fitting TRBD1. Per germline, CDR1 LNHDA and CDR2 SQIVND (reference sequence). The J segment lost 6 bases and the V segment lost 5 bases, leaving 12 bases of the junction unmatched. The length of the CDR3 is 16 residues. CDR3 residues: CASSPRRTGFGNEQFF. DNA for the CDR3: TGTGCCAGTAGTCCCCGCCGGACAGGGTTCGGCAATGAGCAGTTCTTC.

The genes are TRBV6-4 and TRBJ2-1; D may be TRBD2 (6 bases). Germline values: CDR1 MRHNA, CDR2 SNTAGT. This CDR3 region has 16 residues. Trimming removed 5 bases at V and 5 bases at J, with 19 bases between. DNA of the CDR3: TGTGCCAGCAGTAAAGACTCCTCCGGGGGAAACAATGAGCAGTTCTTC. Its translation is CASSKDSSGGNNEQFF.

The table lists this clone with a count of one. The J gene is TRBJ1-1, the V gene TRBV30; TRBD1 is a possible D gene (6 bases). Germline values: CDR1 GTSNPN, CDR2 SVGIG (reference sequence). The CDR3 is made up of 13 amino acids. Trimming took 8 bases from V and 2 from J, leaving 15 bases between them. The CDR3 loop is CARKGGPNTEAFF. CDR3 sequence (DNA): TGTGCCCGTAAGGGGGGGCCAAACACTGAAGCTTTCTTT.